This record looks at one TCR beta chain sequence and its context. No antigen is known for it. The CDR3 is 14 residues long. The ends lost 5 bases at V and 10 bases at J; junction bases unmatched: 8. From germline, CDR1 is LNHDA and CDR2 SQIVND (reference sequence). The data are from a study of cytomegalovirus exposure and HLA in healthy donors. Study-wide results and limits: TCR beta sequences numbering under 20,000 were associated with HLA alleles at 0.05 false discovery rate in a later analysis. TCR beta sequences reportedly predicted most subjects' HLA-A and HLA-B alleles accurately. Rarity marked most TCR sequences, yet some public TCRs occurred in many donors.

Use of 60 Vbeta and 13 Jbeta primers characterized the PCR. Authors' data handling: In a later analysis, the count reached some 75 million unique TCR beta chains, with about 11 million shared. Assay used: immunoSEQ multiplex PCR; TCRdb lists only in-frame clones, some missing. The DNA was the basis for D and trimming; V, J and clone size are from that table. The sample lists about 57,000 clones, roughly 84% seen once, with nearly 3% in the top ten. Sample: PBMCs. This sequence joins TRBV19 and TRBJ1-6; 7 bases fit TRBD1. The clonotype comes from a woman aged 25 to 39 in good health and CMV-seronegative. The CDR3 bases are TGTGCCAGTAGTCCTCGGCAGGGGGACTCACCCCTCCACTTT. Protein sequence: CASSPRQGDSPLHF. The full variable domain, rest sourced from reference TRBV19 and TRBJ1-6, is DGGITQSPKYLFRKEGQNVTLSCEQNLNHDAMYWYRQDPGQGLRLIYYSQIVNDFQKGDIAEGYSVSREKKESFPLTVTSAQKNPTAFYLCASSPRQGDSPLHFGNGTRLTVT.